The 19 T cell receptor beta chains in this list originate from one sample, sequenced in a study of T cells in Graves' hyperthyroidism and ophthalmopathy. Amplified regions were TCR beta CDR3 sequences from RNA transcripts. The study used the HTBI primer set for a first-round RT-PCR of the TCR CDR3. Via MiXCR, TCRdb re-called the multiplex PCR reads, giving one row per CDR3 protein. The data contain approximately 610,000 distinct CDR3 sequences, roughly 14% of them seen just once; the ten biggest clones take up over 3.5%. Sequencing was performed on blood. These receptors came from a middle-aged woman with Graves' ophthalmopathy.

Worth noting for this clonotype: One base away lies a much larger clone, so this may be a sequencing read error. The V gene is TRBV11-2, the J gene TRBJ2-4; possible D gene TRBD2, 6 bases. Germline V gene data show CDR1 as SGHAT and CDR2 as FQNNGV. Trimming stripped 1 base from V and 3 bases from J, with 16 bases between. This CDR3 has 17 residues. In DNA, the CDR3 is TGTGCCAGCAGCTTAGTCCTTGTGGTGGGGGGCAAAAACATTCAGTACTTC. This gives the protein CASSLVLVVGGKNIQYF.

This clonotype has at least ten counts. V and J are TRBV28 and TRBJ1-6, with 8 bases lining up with TRBD1. The germline V gene encodes CDR1 MDHEN and CDR2 SYDVKM. The J segment lost 8 bases and the V segment lost 1 base, leaving 4 bases of the junction unmatched. The CDR3 extends over 15 amino acids. CDR3 DNA: TGTGCCAGCAGTTTATCAGGGGGCACGTATTCACCCCTCCACTTT. Translating it yields CASSLSGGTYSPLHF. Using reference TRBV28 and TRBJ1-6 for the parts outside the CDR3, the full variable domain is DVKVTQSSRYLVKRTGEKVFLECVQDMDHENMFWYRQDPGLGLRLIYFSYDVKMKEKGDIPEGYSVSREKKERFSLILESASTNQTSMYLCASSLSGGTYSPLHFGNGTRLTVT.

This clonotype occurred many times. The V call is TRBV7-2, the J call TRBJ1-5, with D maybe TRBD1 (5 bases). Germline CDR1 reads SGHTA; CDR2 reads FQGNSA. Trimming took 2 bases from V and 5 from J, leaving 13 bases between them. The CDR3 extends over 15 amino acids. The CDR3 nucleotides read TGTGCCAGCAGCTTAAGTCAGGGTGGGTATCAGCCCCAGCATTTT. This codes for CASSLSQGGYQPQHF. Combining the CDR3 with reference TRBV7-2 and TRBJ1-5 gives the whole variable domain GAGVSQSPSNKVTEKGKDVELRCDPISGHTALYWYRQSLGQGLEFLIYFQGNSAPDKSGLPSDRFSAERTGGSVSTLTIQRTQQEDSAVYLCASSLSQGGYQPQHFGDGTRLSIL.

In this sample, this clonotype turned up many times. CDR3 loop: CASSWLAGGYEQYF. The DNA for the CDR3 is TGTGCCAGCAGTTGGCTAGCGGGGGGCTACGAGCAGTACTTC. This chain connects TRBV12-3 or TRBV12-4 to TRBJ2-7; 11 nucleotides match TRBD2. The length of the CDR3 is 14 residues. The V segment lost 4 bases and the J segment 3 bases; nucleotides outside the gene matches: 2.

The J gene is TRBJ2-7, the V gene TRBV6-5, with TRBD1 identical over 7 bases. CDR1 and CDR2 from the germline V gene are MNHEY and SVGAGI. After removal of 0 bases from V and 3 bases from J, the junction contained 8 bases not matched to a gene. The CDR3 loop spans 16 amino acids. The CDR3 spells CASSYSGDSLDYEQYF. The CDR3 nucleotides are TGTGCCAGCAGTTACTCAGGGGACAGCCTGGACTACGAGCAGTACTTC.

This clonotype was counted at least ten times. The J gene is TRBJ2-3, the V gene TRBV7-2; 8 nucleotides agree with TRBD1. Germline V lookup: CDR1 SGHTA, CDR2 FQGNSA. The CDR3 spans 14 residues. V lost 5 bases, J lost 4 bases, and 5 bases stayed unmatched. The CDR3 bases are TGTGCCAGCAGCCTGACAGGGGTTCCAGATACGCAGTATTTT. Its protein product is CASSLTGVPDTQYF.

This clonotype was seen many times. This chain links TRBV19 with TRBJ1-5; D unclear. The CDR3 is 14 residues long. The germline V gene has CDR1 LNHDA and CDR2 SQIVND (reference sequence). V lost 3 bases to trimming and J lost 4 bases, with 10 bases between them. In DNA, the CDR3 is TGTGCCAGTAGTATTAATACAGAAAATCAGCCCCAGCATTTT. This codes for CASSINTENQPQHF.

This clonotype came up many times. The genes are TRBV11-2 and TRBJ1-5; D ambiguous. Per germline, CDR1 SGHAT and CDR2 FQNNGV. V shed 0 bases and J shed 0 bases, with 9 bases lying between them. The CDR3 extends over 16 amino acids. The CDR3 reads CASSLDPEYSNQPQHF. The CDR3 DNA reads as TGTGCCAGCAGCTTAGATCCAGAGTATAGCAATCAGCCCCAGCATTTT.

The chain recombines TRBV6-2 or TRBV6-3 with TRBJ1-1; D ambiguous. Trimming left V 7 bases short and J 2 bases short, with 8 bases between. This CDR3 has 12 residues. Germline loops: CDR1 MNHEY, CDR2 SVGEGT. This CDR3 reads CASILKNTEAFF. DNA for the CDR3: TGTGCCAGCATTCTCAAAAACACTGAAGCTTTCTTT.

The chain links TRBV13 to TRBJ1-3; weak D call: TRBD1 (5 bases). The length of the CDR3 is 17 residues. The V and J ends lost 1 base and 0 bases respectively, with 13 bases between them. Germline CDR1 is PRHDT and CDR2 is FYEKMQ (reference sequence). In DNA form, the CDR3 reads TGTGCCAGCAGCTTAGTGGCCGACAGACTCTCTGGAAACACCATATATTTT. Its translation: CASSLVADRLSGNTIYF.

This clonotype was detected ten times or more. The chain uses TRBV6-1 and TRBJ2-7; D possibly corresponds to TRBD2 (5 bases). Germline V lookup: CDR1 MNHNS, CDR2 SASEGT. V lost 3 bases and J lost 3, with 12 bases in between. The CDR3 contains 14 residues. CDR3 region: CASSDTSRGYEQYF. CDR3 in DNA: TGTGCCAGCAGTGATACGTCCCGGGGCTACGAGCAGTACTTC.

This clonotype was seen repeatedly, ten times or more. This chain joins TRBV7-8 and TRBJ1-1; D is perhaps TRBD1 (6 bases). Germline CDR1 SGHVS, CDR2 FQNEAQ. This CDR3 comprises 15 residues. V lost 5 bases, J lost 3 bases, and 16 bases lay in between. The CDR3 loop is CASSPPDRIDTEAFF. In DNA, the CDR3 is TGTGCCAGCAGCCCCCCAGACAGGATAGACACTGAAGCTTTCTTT. The entire variable domain, with the rest obtained from reference TRBV7-8 and TRBJ1-1, is as follows: GAGVSQSPRYKVAKRGQDVALRCDPISGHVSLFWYQQALGQGPEFLTYFQNEAQLDKSGLPSDRFFAERPEGSVSTLKIQRTQQEDSAVYLCASSPPDRIDTEAFFGQGTRLTVV.

This clonotype has at least ten counts. This chain links TRBV15 with TRBJ1-2; TRBD1 matches at 7 bases. Per germline, CDR1 LNHNV and CDR2 YYDKDF (reference sequence). The CDR3 has 15 amino acids. V lost 5 bases, J lost 3 bases, and 9 bases stayed unmatched. The chain's CDR3 is CATSSRGQGDYGYTF. The DNA of the CDR3 is TGTGCCACCAGCTCTCGTGGGCAGGGGGACTATGGCTACACCTTC. The full variable domain, completed using reference TRBV15 and TRBJ1-2, is DAMVIQNPRYQVTQFGKPVTLSCSQTLNHNVMYWYQQKSSQAPKLLFHYYDKDFNNEADTPDNFQSRRPNTSFCFLDIRSPGLGDTAMYLCATSSRGQGDYGYTFGSGTRLTVV.

The chain joins TRBV20-1 to TRBJ2-5, with 11 bases identical to TRBD2. From germline, CDR1 is DFQATT and CDR2 SNEGSKA (reference sequence). V lost 4 bases, J lost 1 base, and 2 bases stayed unmatched. The CDR3 is 14 residues long. The CDR3 DNA follows: TGCAGTGCTAACGGACTAGCGGGCCAAGAGACCCAGTACTTC. It is translated as CSANGLAGQETQYF.

On this clonotype itself: Possible read error: a much larger clone is one base away. The V gene is TRBV6-1, the J gene TRBJ2-2, with D unresolved. The length of the CDR3 is 14 residues. The germline V gene encodes CDR1 MNHNS and CDR2 SASEGT. The CDR3, as DNA: TGTGCCAGCAGTGTACAGCCGAACATCGGGGAGCTGTTTTTT. This codes for CASSVQPNIGELFF.

This clonotype appeared a few times. The chain links TRBV19 to TRBJ2-7, with unresolved D. This CDR3 has 14 residues. Per germline, CDR1 LNHDA and CDR2 SQIVND (reference sequence). Trimming removed 5 bases at V and 0 bases at J, with 11 bases between. CDR3 nucleotides: TGTGCCAGTAGTCCCACCCGGGCCTCCTACGAGCAGTACTTC. This codes for CASSPTRASYEQYF.

This clonotype was observed at least ten times. The J gene is TRBJ2-5, the V gene TRBV30; the D gene is possibly TRBD1 (6 bases). Trimming pared 2 bases from V and 2 bases from J, leaving 15 bases between. Germline V gene data show CDR1 as GTSNPN and CDR2 as SVGIG (reference sequence). The CDR3 has 15 amino acids. The CDR3, as DNA: TGTGCCTGGAGTTGGAACAGGGACGGTCAAGAGACCCAGTACTTC. Its translation is CAWSWNRDGQETQYF.

The table lists this clonotype with many counts. The rearrangement joins TRBV29-1 to TRBJ2-5, with TRBD2 identical over 13 bases. The germline V gene has CDR1 SQVTM and CDR2 ANQGSEA. The V segment lost 4 bases and the J segment 3 bases; nucleotides outside the gene matches: 2. The CDR3 totals 14 residues. CDR3 nucleotide sequence: TGCAGCGTTGGAGGACTAGCGGGAGAAGAGACCCAGTACTTC. Translating gives CSVGGLAGEETQYF.

This clonotype was counted only a few times. This chain connects TRBV5-4 to TRBJ2-7; 9 bases map to TRBD1. The germline V gene has CDR1 SGHNT and CDR2 YYREEE (reference sequence). The ends lost 3 bases at V and 9 bases at J; junction bases unmatched: 10. The CDR3 has 14 amino acids. CDR3 sequence (DNA): TGTGCCAGCAGCTCGGGACAGGGTCTAAGGGTGCAGTACTTC. This codes for CASSSGQGLRVQYF.